This T cell receptor beta chain was sequenced during a study of PD-1 blockade in classical Hodgkin lymphoma. Overall study findings and caveats: Exclusion applied to patients who initiated nivolumab less than 1 year following ASCT.

With no exception, relapse followed autologous stem cell transplantation in all patients, and brentuximab vedotin exposure varied. A word on this clone: Its antigen is still unknown.

TCRdb's copy holds only in-frame clones and misses some; the assay was immunoSEQ multiplex PCR. The sample holds 25,000 to 35,000 clones; just over 70% are singletons and the top ten take roughly 4%. The source is a human donor with classical Hodgkin lymphoma. This material consisted of peripheral blood mononuclear cells (PBMCs), taken before the second cycle of nivolumab.

This CDR3 is CASSRGADSLLLFF. CDR3 DNA: TGTGCCAGCAGCCGGGGGGCGGACAGCCTGCTACTGTTTTTT. The chain couples TRBV14 to TRBJ1-4; TRBD1 might be the D (6 bases). There are 14 residues in the CDR3. V lost 4 bases and J 13 bases, leaving 19 bases between the germline ends. Germline V lookup: CDR1 SGHDN, CDR2 FVKESK. Variable domain in full (rest from reference TRBV14 and TRBJ1-4): EAGVTQFPSHSVIEKGQTVTLRCDPISGHDNLYWYRRVMGKEIKFLLHFVKESKQDESGMPNNRFLAERTGGTYSTLKVQPAELEDSGVYFCASSRGADSLLLFFGSGTQLSVL.